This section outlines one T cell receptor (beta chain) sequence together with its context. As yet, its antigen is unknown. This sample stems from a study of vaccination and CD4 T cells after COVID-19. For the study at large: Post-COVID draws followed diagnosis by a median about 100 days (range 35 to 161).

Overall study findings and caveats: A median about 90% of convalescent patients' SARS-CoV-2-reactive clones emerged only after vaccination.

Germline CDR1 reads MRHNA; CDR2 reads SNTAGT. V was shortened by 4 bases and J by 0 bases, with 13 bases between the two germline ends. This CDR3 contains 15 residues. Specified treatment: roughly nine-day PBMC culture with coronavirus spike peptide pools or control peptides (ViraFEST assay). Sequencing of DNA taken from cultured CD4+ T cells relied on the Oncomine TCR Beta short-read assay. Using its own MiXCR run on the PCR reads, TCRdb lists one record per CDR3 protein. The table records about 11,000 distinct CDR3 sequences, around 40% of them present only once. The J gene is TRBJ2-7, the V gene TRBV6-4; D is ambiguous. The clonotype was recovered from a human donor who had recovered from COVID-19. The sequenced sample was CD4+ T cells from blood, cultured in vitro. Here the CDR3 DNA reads TGTGCCAGCAGTGTCTCGGCTGAATCCTCCTACGAGCAGTACTTC. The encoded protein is CASSVSAESSYEQYF.